These T cell receptor beta chains were read from a single sample in a study of shared clonotypes between healthy human individuals. Sequenced by immunoSEQ multiplex PCR; TCRdb stores in-frame clones only, minus some. The sample contains under 650,000 clones, 90% to 96% of which appear only once. Sequencing was performed on naive CD4+ T cells sorted from blood. These receptors were taken from a woman aged 25 to 45 in good health. CDR3s include the opening cysteine and the closing phenylalanine or tryptophan. D genes are given only for firm matches. Size is stated for part of the rows, as once, few or many counts, or as a class when the clone is expanded.

CDR3nt	CDR3aa	j_gene	v_gene	len	d_gene	abundance
TGTGCCAGCAGTGCCACTAGCGGGGGTAGCTCCTACAATGAGCAGTTCTTC	CASSATSGGSSYNEQFF	TRBJ2-1	TRBV28	17	TRBD2	NA
TGTGCCAGCATCGGGGGAACTGAAGCTTTCTTT	CASIGGTEAFF	TRBJ1-1	TRBV28	11	NA	NA
TGTGCCAGCAGCTCCCCATCCCCCTTGGGGCAGTACTTC	CASSSPSPLGQYF	TRBJ2-7	TRBV7-9	13	NA	few
TGTGCTAGTGGTCTAGATAGCGGGAGCTCCTACAATGAGCAGTTCTTC	CASGLDSGSSYNEQFF	TRBJ2-1	TRBV12-5	16	TRBD2	NA
TGTGCCAGCAGTCGCCAGGGGAGGCCCCTCCACTTT	CASSRQGRPLHF	TRBJ1-6	TRBV6-5	12	NA	once
TGTGCCAGCAGTTACCAGTCACGGGGAACCTACGAGCAGTACTTC	CASSYQSRGTYEQYF	TRBJ2-7	TRBV6-6	15	NA	NA
TGTGCCAGCAGTGCGGTTCGAGGGGGCGGACAGCCCCAGCATTTT	CASSAVRGGGQPQHF	TRBJ1-5	TRBV2	15	TRBD1	NA
TGTGCCAGCAGTTTATCGCCCGGGGCTGATACGCAGTATTTT	CASSLSPGADTQYF	TRBJ2-3	TRBV27	14	NA	NA
TGTGCCAGCAGTCCCCCGGACAGGGGGCGAGCTGAAGCTTTCTTT	CASSPPDRGRAEAFF	TRBJ1-1	TRBV28	15	TRBD1	NA
TGTGCCAGCTCACCGCTTGGGGCCAACGTCCTGACTTTC	CASSPLGANVLTF	TRBJ2-6	TRBV18	13	NA	NA
TGTGCCAGCAGCGTCGGGACTAGCGGGACCAACTACAATGAGCAGTTCTTC	CASSVGTSGTNYNEQFF	TRBJ2-1	TRBV11-3	17	TRBD2	NA
TGTGCCAGCAGTTACGCCGGGACAGGAGACTACGAGCAGTACTTC	CASSYAGTGDYEQYF	TRBJ2-7	TRBV28	15	TRBD1	NA
TGTGCCAGCAGAATGGGACAGGGGGCTCGCAATGAGCAGTTCTTC	CASRMGQGARNEQFF	TRBJ2-1	TRBV7-8	15	TRBD1	NA
TGCGCCAGCAGCCAAGAGGGTGGGTGGGGGCTAGAGACCCAGTACTTC	CASSQEGGWGLETQYF	TRBJ2-5	TRBV4-1	16	NA	NA
TGTGCCAGCAGATCCACCTACGAGCAGTACTTC	CASRSTYEQYF	TRBJ2-7	TRBV11-2	11	NA	few
TGTGCCAGCAGCCCGTTCTTTGGCTACACCTTC	CASSPFFGYTF	TRBJ1-2	TRBV6-6	11	NA	NA
TGTGCCAGCTCCCCGGGCTATGGCTACACCTTC	CASSPGYGYTF	TRBJ1-2	TRBV6-5	11	NA	NA
TGTGCCAGCGGCGGCGGTCGAGCAGATACGCAGTATTTT	CASGGGRADTQYF	TRBJ2-3	TRBV2	13	NA	NA
TGTGCCAGCTCACCCGTTGCGGGCGAAGGCGATCAGCCCCAGCATTTT	CASSPVAGEGDQPQHF	TRBJ1-5	TRBV18	16	NA	NA
TGTGCCAGCAGTGGCAGGGTGGGATTCGCAGATACGCAGTATTTT	CASSGRVGFADTQYF	TRBJ2-3	TRBV27	15	NA	NA
TGTGCCAGCAGAGCAGACCAGGGTAATGTTAGGGAGCAGTACTTC	CASRADQGNVREQYF	TRBJ2-7	TRBV6-5	15	NA	NA
TGTGCCAGTAGTGGGGGTCAAAGGAGCAATCAGCCCCAGCATTTT	CASSGGQRSNQPQHF	TRBJ1-5	TRBV19	15	NA	NA
TGTGCCAGCAGTTTGCCCGGGACAGGGGATCGCGAGCAGTACTTC	CASSLPGTGDREQYF	TRBJ2-7	TRBV28	15	TRBD1	NA
TGTGCCAGCAGCGTAGGACAACCCGCCTACGAGCAGTACTTC	CASSVGQPAYEQYF	TRBJ2-7	TRBV9	14	NA	NA
TGTGCCAGCTCACAGGGGACGGACAAAGAGACCCAGTACTTC	CASSQGTDKETQYF	TRBJ2-5	TRBV18	14	NA	NA
TGTGCCAGCAGTTTAATAAGTAGCGGGAGACCTCCCCCAACTAGTCGCTCCTACGAGCAGTACTTC	CASSLISSGRPPPTSRSYEQYF	TRBJ2-7	TRBV27	22	TRBD2	NA
TGCAGCGTTTTCGAGCGGGAGCCCTACGAGCAGTACTTC	CSVFEREPYEQYF	TRBJ2-7	TRBV29-1	13	TRBD2	NA
TGTGCCAGTAGTAGGACAGGGGTATCCTACGAGCAGTACTTC	CASSRTGVSYEQYF	TRBJ2-7	TRBV19	14	TRBD1	NA
TGTGCCAGCAGCCCCCAGGGTGGGACCCAGTTCTTC	CASSPQGGTQFF	TRBJ2-1	TRBV7-7	12	NA	NA
TGTGCCAGCATGGCGGGAAGCACAGATACGCAGTATTTT	CASMAGSTDTQYF	TRBJ2-3	TRBV28	13	NA	NA
TGTGCCAGCAGCTTAGGTGGGGGCACAGCCTTCCTGGCTTACGAGCAGTACTTC	CASSLGGGTAFLAYEQYF	TRBJ2-7	TRBV11-1	18	NA	NA
TGTGCCAGTAGTATGGCAGGGGAGTATGGCTACACCTTC	CASSMAGEYGYTF	TRBJ1-2	TRBV19	13	NA	once
TGCGCCAGCAGCCAAGAGGGTATTAGGGACATGGAAAACATTCAGTACTTC	CASSQEGIRDMENIQYF	TRBJ2-4	TRBV4-1	17	NA	NA
TGTGCCAGCAGCTTGGATAGCGGTACCTACAATGAGCAGTTCTTC	CASSLDSGTYNEQFF	TRBJ2-1	TRBV5-4	15	NA	NA
TGCGCCAGCAGCTTGGGGACCGGGAACCAAGAGACCCAGTACTTC	CASSLGTGNQETQYF	TRBJ2-5	TRBV5-1	15	NA	NA
TGTGCCAGCAGCTTAGGAAACGGTCCGGGGGCCCAGCATTTT	CASSLGNGPGAQHF	TRBJ1-5	TRBV7-2	14	NA	NA